This record covers a single T cell receptor beta chain. This specimen belongs to a study of blood T cell repertoires in COVID-19. Only in-frame clones appear in the TCRdb table, and some are missing; sequencing was by immunoSEQ multiplex PCR. The data contain 360,000 or so clones, around 90% of them singletons. Trimming at V came to 4 bases and at J to 4 bases, leaving 13 bases not matched to a gene. CDR1 and CDR2 from the germline V gene are SGHDT and YYEEEE. This CDR3 spans 16 amino acids. The chain has TRBV5-6 and TRBJ1-2; TRBD1 agrees at 7 bases. The source is a woman in her sixties with COVID-19, enrolled during active disease. The sample taken for sequencing was peripheral blood. The CDR3 region is CASSTVLWDRVYGYTF. CDR3 in DNA: TGTGCCAGCAGCACCGTCCTATGGGACAGAGTCTATGGCTACACCTTC.